This entry is about one T cell receptor beta chain. Its antigen target is currently unknown. Per-nucleotide qualities are absent, and no much larger clonotype sits a single base away. The immunoSEQ Assay was used to sequence TCRbeta CDR3 regions. After extraction, genomic DNA underwent amplification by bias-controlled multiplex PCR, followed by high-throughput sequencing. From the authors' description of their analysis: To quantify the absolute abundance of every unique TCRbeta CDR3 region, sequences were collapsed and filtered. T cell fraction was estimated by normalizing TCRbeta template counts to usable DNA, with usable DNA measured through amplification of reference genes found in all nucleated cells. Repertoire TCRs were annotated as SARS-CoV-2-specific by exact matching of V gene, CDR3 amino acid sequence and J gene to a known reactive TCR set. The reference SARS-CoV-2 TCR set was obtained from MIRA and was filtered for enrichment in COVID-19-positive ImmuneCODE repertoires, whereby public or cross-reactive TCRs were removed. Drawing on the MIRA antigens, annotated TCRs were analysed further at the level of specific ORF or position within ORF. Depth was the summed frequency of annotated unique rearrangements, while breadth was defined as annotated unique rearrangements over total unique productive rearrangements. Two-sided Wilcoxon rank-sum tests were applied when comparing TCR breadth between groups. TCRdb's version of the immuneACCESS table is confined to in-frame rearrangements and falls short of the full clone set. An unresolved V gene accounts for under half of the shortfall where checked; the remainder is of unknown origin. That table supplies the V and J calls and clone size; D and trimming were determined from the DNA. In this sample the table shows hundreds of thousands of clones, 85% to 90% of which occur a single time. Under 6% of the sample lies in the top ten.

Unmatched junction bases come to 3, with V trimmed by 1 base and J by 4 bases. From a lookup of the germline V gene, CDR1 and CDR2 are MGHRA and YSYEKL. The CDR3 has 15 amino acids, counting the end cysteine and phenylalanine. The DNA shown is the 45-base CDR3, in frame from base 1. The treatment or condition label, read with the paper, signifies: around 19 received Ad26.COV2.S at low or high dose, single or two shots; several received placebo; per-sample allocation not given. Repertoires of vaccine and placebo recipients were sequenced from samples taken on day 63 after the first injection. In Cohort 1b, around 23 adults aged 18-55 years were enrolled at a single site in Boston, USA, between 29 July and 7 August 2020. As a vaccine, Ad26.COV2.S was a replication-incompetent adenovirus type 26 vector that expressed a prefusion-stabilized SARS-CoV-2 spike protein derived from the original Wuhan strain.

The data originate from a study of Ad26.COV2.S vaccination and SARS-CoV-2 variants (dated by TCRdb to the early 2020s). Looking at the study overall: Donors in the vaccine arm were drawn from COV1001, a phase I-IIa trial of Ad26.COV2.S in healthy adults that was multicentre, randomized, double-blind and placebo-controlled. Ad26.COV2.S was administered intramuscularly at a dose of 5x10^10 or 1x10^11 viral particles, either as one shot or as two shots given 56 days apart. TCRbeta repertoire sequencing was used to assess the specificity and breadth of SARS-CoV-2-reactive T cell receptors after Ad26.COV2.S vaccination. A total of about 30 samples were included in the TCR-sequenced set, comprising roughly 19 Ad26.COV2.S vaccine recipients, 5 placebo recipients and 8 SARS-CoV-2 convalescent individuals. Trial participants were randomized into five groups of five, in which low-dose or high-dose Ad26.COV2.S was given once or twice, or placebo was given on both occasions. Investigators did not know the trial group allocation while performing experiments and assessing outcomes. The study at large found these results: Spike-specific TCR breadth was higher in Ad26.COV2.S recipients than in placebo recipients (P = 0.0014). The study was not powered for comparison of responses between vaccine doses or regimens. The authors noted that total T cell responses may have been underestimated by the TCR breadth and depth analyses. After vaccination, spike-specific CD8+ and CD4+ T cell responses were reported to show substantial breadth. Vaccine and placebo recipients had comparable non-spike TCR breadth, which fits with the vaccine containing only spike.

Here the sequenced sample was peripheral blood, taken in a trial of Ad26.COV2.S vaccine versus placebo. The chain employs TRBV4-1 and TRBJ2-2, and TRBD1 aligns with 7 junction nucleotides. This TCR derives from a person between 18 and 59 years old who received the Ad26.COV2.S COVID-19 vaccine or a placebo. The CDR3 corresponds to CASSQVTGFTGELFF. The DNA sequence is given as TGCGCCAGCAGCCAAGTGACAGGGTTCACCGGGGAGCTGTTTTTT.